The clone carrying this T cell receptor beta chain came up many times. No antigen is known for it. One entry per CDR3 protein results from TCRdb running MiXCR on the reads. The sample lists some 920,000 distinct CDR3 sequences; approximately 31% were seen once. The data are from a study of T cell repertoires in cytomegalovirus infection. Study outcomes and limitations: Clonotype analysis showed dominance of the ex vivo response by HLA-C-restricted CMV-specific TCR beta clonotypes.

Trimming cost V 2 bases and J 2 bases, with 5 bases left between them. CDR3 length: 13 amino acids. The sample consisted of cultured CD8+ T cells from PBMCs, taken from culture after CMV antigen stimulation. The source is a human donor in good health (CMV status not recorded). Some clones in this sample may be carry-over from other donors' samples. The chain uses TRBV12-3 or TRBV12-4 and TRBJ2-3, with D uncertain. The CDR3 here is CASSLPTTDTQYF. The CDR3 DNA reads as TGTGCCAGCAGTTTACCTACCACAGATACGCAGTATTTT.